A single sample gave rise to the 27 T cell receptor beta chains below, sequenced in a study of blood T cell repertoires in COVID-19. Clones were read by immunoSEQ multiplex PCR, and TCRdb kept only the in-frame ones, dropping some. The table includes 160,000 or so clones, approximately 83% detected once. Sequencing input: peripheral blood. These receptors were taken from a man between 70 and 80 years old who had recovered from COVID-19.

CDR3 region: CASNVQGWGNEQFF. The CDR3 DNA follows: TGTGCCAGCAATGTGCAGGGTTGGGGCAATGAGCAGTTCTTC. V is TRBV7-2 and J is TRBJ2-1; maybe TRBD1 (5 bases). Germline assignment: CDR1 SGHTA and CDR2 FQGNSA. The CDR3 consists of 14 residues. V was cut by 7 bases and J by 6 bases, with 16 bases left in between.

The chain employs TRBV5-4 and TRBJ2-7, with 14 bases lining up with TRBD2. V trimming: 4 bases; J trimming: 6 bases; junction bases outside the gene matches: 6. CDR3 length equals 15 residues. CDR1 and CDR2 (germline): SGHNT, YYREEE (reference sequence). The CDR3 sequence: CASSSSGTSGSEQYF. In nucleotides, the CDR3 is TGTGCCAGCAGCAGTTCCGGGACTAGCGGGAGCGAGCAGTACTTC.

This clone came up a few times. The V call is TRBV5-4, the J call TRBJ2-1; D might be TRBD2 (6 bases). This CDR3 has 15 residues. V gave up 4 bases and J gave up 3 bases, with 14 bases separating them. The germline V gene has CDR1 SGHNT and CDR2 YYREEE (reference sequence). The CDR3 nucleotides read TGTGCCAGCAGCCACGGGGGAGCGGGCTACAATGAGCAGTTCTTC. Its protein is CASSHGGAGYNEQFF. The whole variable domain, filled in from reference TRBV5-4 and TRBJ2-1, reads ETGVTQSPTHLIKTRGQQVTLRCSSQSGHNTVSWYQQALGQGPQFIFQYYREEENGRGNFPPRFSGLQFPNYSSELNVNALELDDSALYLCASSHGGAGYNEQFFGPGTRLTVL.

The rearrangement links TRBV6-5 to TRBJ2-2; 9 bases align to TRBD1. Per germline, CDR1 MNHEY and CDR2 SVGAGI. The CDR3 loop spans 15 amino acids. With V trimmed by 7 bases and J by 6 bases, 9 bases remained unmatched. This CDR3 is CASKKQGAQAGELFF. CDR3 nucleotides: TGTGCCAGCAAAAAACAGGGGGCGCAAGCCGGGGAGCTGTTTTTT.

The chain carries TRBV3-1 (or the pseudogene TRBV3-2) and TRBJ1-2; 7 bases match TRBD1. Germline V CDR1 and CDR2: LGHDT, YNNKEL (reference sequence). V gave up 4 bases and J gave up 6 bases; unmatched junction bases: 14. CDR3 length equals 16 residues. The chain's CDR3 is CASSRTPGQLGDGYTF. The CDR3 DNA follows: TGTGCCAGCAGCCGTACCCCGGGACAGCTAGGCGATGGCTACACCTTC.

The V call is TRBV5-1, the J call TRBJ1-2, with D uncertain. Per the germline V gene, CDR1 is SGHRS and CDR2 is YFSETQ. The CDR3 is 14 residues long. Deletions cut 0 bases from V and 0 bases from J, with 6 bases between. The CDR3 DNA follows: TGCGCCAGCAGCTTGGAGCCGGCTAACTATGGCTACACCTTC. This gives the protein CASSLEPANYGYTF. Looking up the rest from reference TRBV5-1 and TRBJ1-2 gives the full variable domain: KAGVTQTPRYLIKTRGQQVTLSCSPISGHRSVSWYQQTPGQGLQFLFEYFSETQRNKGNFPGRFSGRQFSNSRSEMNVSTLELGDSALYLCASSLEPANYGYTFGSGTRLTVV.

The rearrangement uses TRBV24-1 and TRBJ1-2, with D possibly being TRBD1 (6 bases). The CDR3 loop spans 14 amino acids. Germline values: CDR1 KGHDR, CDR2 SFDVKD. V lost 0 bases to trimming and J lost 2 bases, with 6 bases between them. CDR3 nucleotide sequence: TGTGCCACCAGTGATTTGACAGGGAACTATGGCTACACCTTC. This codes for CATSDLTGNYGYTF.

The chain recombines TRBV7-8 with TRBJ2-7; 7 bases align to TRBD1. The CDR3 runs to 14 residues. J gave up 2 bases and V 5 bases, and 6 bases lay outside the gene matches. From germline, CDR1 is SGHVS and CDR2 FQNEAQ. The chain's CDR3 is CASSRATGPYEQYF. CDR3 sequence (DNA): TGTGCCAGCAGCAGGGCGACAGGGCCCTACGAGCAGTACTTC.

This clone appeared a few times. This CDR3 reads CAIRSQSGSSYNEQFF. The CDR3 coding sequence is TGTGCCATCAGATCTCAAAGCGGGAGTTCCTACAATGAGCAGTTCTTC. V usage is TRBV10-3 and J usage is TRBJ2-1; the match to TRBD2 covers 8 bases. Trimming removed 6 bases from V and 1 base from J; junction bases left unmatched: 8. The germline gives CDR1 ENHRY, CDR2 SYGVKD. This CDR3 is 16 amino acids long.

This chain joins TRBV18 and TRBJ2-7; 11 bases are a match to TRBD1. From germline, CDR1 is KGHSH and CDR2 LQKENI. The CDR3 spans 15 residues. The ends lost 2 bases at V and 2 bases at J; junction bases unmatched: 2. DNA for the CDR3: TGTGCCAGCTCACCAAGGACAGGGGGCCCCTACGAGCAGTACTTC. As protein: CASSPRTGGPYEQYF.

This clone has a single count. The sample carries other DNA sequences with the same CDR3. J is TRBJ1-2 and V is TRBV12-3 or TRBV12-4; perhaps TRBD1 as D (6 bases). The CDR3 sequence is 13 residues long. The V end lost 1 base, the J end lost 4 bases, and 7 bases lay between the germline ends. The CDR3 is CASSLGTVYGYTF. As DNA, the CDR3 is TGTGCCAGCAGTTTAGGGACAGTCTATGGCTACACCTTC.

V is TRBV27 and J is TRBJ2-1, with 11 nucleotides matching TRBD2. The CDR3 is made up of 17 amino acids. V lost 6 bases and J lost 6; bases outside the gene matches: 13. Per the germline V gene, CDR1 is MNHEY and CDR2 is SMNVEV (reference sequence). CDR3 DNA: TGTGCCAGCAGAAAAGAATTAGCGGGAGGGCTCTTCAATGAGCAGTTCTTC. Translating gives CASRKELAGGLFNEQFF.

This clone showed up many times. The CDR3 is CASSQGSQGAAGANVLTF. The CDR3 DNA sequence: TGTGCCAGCAGCCAAGGGTCACAGGGGGCGGCTGGGGCCAACGTCCTGACTTTC. The chain carries TRBV3-1 (or the pseudogene TRBV3-2) and TRBJ2-6; 9 nucleotides agree with TRBD1. There are 18 residues in the CDR3. V was pared by 1 base and J by 2 bases, with 6 bases of the junction left unmatched. In germline, CDR1 is LGHDT, CDR2 YNNKEL (reference sequence).

The chain links TRBV15 to TRBJ2-1; possible D gene TRBD2, 5 bases. V dropped 1 base and J dropped 4 bases, with 29 bases sitting between them. The CDR3 has 21 amino acids. The V gene's germline CDR1 is LNHNV and CDR2 YYDKDF (reference sequence). The CDR3: CATSRGPPLAGLSPTYNEQFF. CDR3 bases: TGTGCCACCAGCAGAGGCCCCCCCTTGGCGGGCCTTAGCCCCACATACAATGAGCAGTTCTTC.

V is TRBV3-1 (or the pseudogene TRBV3-2) and J is TRBJ1-6, with 9 positions matching TRBD1. The ends lost 2 bases at V and 14 bases at J; junction bases unmatched: 7. This CDR3 contains 14 residues. Germline V gives CDR1 LGHDT, CDR2 YNNKEL (reference sequence). The CDR3 spells CASSQHDRGITLHF. DNA of the CDR3: TGTGCCAGCAGCCAACACGACAGGGGGATCACCCTCCACTTT.

The chain couples TRBV7-2 to TRBJ2-1, with D possibly TRBD2 on 6 matching bases. The CDR3 sequence is 15 residues long. Germline CDR1 and CDR2: SGHTA and FQGNSA. Between the trimmed V and J ends, which lost 2 bases and 5 bases, there was a span of 13 bases. CDR3 sequence (DNA): TGTGCCAGCAGCTTACAACTGACTAGGAACAATGAGCAGTTCTTC. Encoded protein: CASSLQLTRNNEQFF.

This clone was recorded once. V usage is TRBV29-1 and J usage is TRBJ1-2; 10 bases map to TRBD1. Germline-derived CDR1 and CDR2 are SQVTM and ANQGSEA. Trimming removed 3 bases from V and 4 bases from J; junction bases left unmatched: 5. This CDR3 spans 14 amino acids. CDR3 protein: CSVERTGGGYGYTF. The CDR3 DNA follows: TGCAGCGTTGAGAGGACAGGGGGTGGCTATGGCTACACCTTC.

J is TRBJ2-7 and V is TRBV19; D is possibly TRBD2 (6 bases). Trimming pared 0 bases from V and 1 base from J, leaving 13 bases between. CDR1 and CDR2 (germline): LNHDA, SQIVND (reference sequence). This CDR3 spans 16 amino acids. The CDR3 DNA follows: TGTGCCAGTAGTATAGAAGGAGGGACTGTATCCTACGAGCAGTACTTC. The encoded protein is CASSIEGGTVSYEQYF.

The chain recombines TRBV28 with TRBJ1-2, with D hard to call. The CDR3 has 14 residues. The germline V gene encodes CDR1 MDHEN and CDR2 SYDVKM. V lost 7 bases and J lost 8, with 20 bases in between. Here the CDR3 reads CASTRPEGFIGYTF. DNA for the CDR3: TGTGCCAGCACCCGCCCCGAGGGATTCATCGGCTACACCTTC.

V gene TRBV13 combines with J gene TRBJ1-4; TRBD1 agrees at 8 bases. Trimming cost V 4 bases and J 3 bases; bases outside gene matches: 16. Germline V gives CDR1 PRHDT, CDR2 FYEKMQ (reference sequence). The CDR3 covers 19 residues. CDR3 amino acids: CASSSPGRGQGVSNEKLFF. The CDR3 DNA is TGTGCCAGCAGCTCCCCAGGCAGGGGGCAAGGGGTGTCTAATGAAAAACTGTTTTTT.

The chain couples TRBV19 to TRBJ2-7; 9 bases align to TRBD1. Germline V gene sequence: CDR1 LNHDA, CDR2 SQIVND (reference sequence). CDR3 size: 14 residues. V shed 5 bases, J shed 3 bases, and the junction held 5 bases outside the gene matches. This CDR3 is CASSPRTGVYEQYF. CDR3 nucleotide sequence: TGTGCCAGTAGTCCCCGGACAGGGGTCTACGAGCAGTACTTC.

V gene TRBV18 combines with J gene TRBJ2-2; D ambiguous. The CDR3 is 14 amino acids. Germline V lookup: CDR1 KGHSH, CDR2 LQKENI. Trimming removed 3 bases from V and 1 base from J, with 6 bases in between. CDR3 in DNA: TGTGCCAGCTCACCGGGCAGGAACACCGGGGAGCTGTTTTTT. Translation gives CASSPGRNTGELFF. The variable domain in full, completed from reference TRBV18 and TRBJ2-2, reads NAGVMQNPRHLVRRRGQEARLRCSPMKGHSHVYWYRQLPEEGLKFMVYLQKENIIDESGMPKERFSAEFPKEGPSILRIQQVVRGDSAAYFCASSPGRNTGELFFGEGSRLTVL.

The chain links TRBV20-1 to TRBJ2-3; 11 bases agree with TRBD2. V dropped 4 bases and J dropped 5; count of bases not matched to a gene: 11. Germline V gene lookup returns CDR1 DFQATT and CDR2 SNEGSKA (reference sequence). This CDR3 spans 16 amino acids. The CDR3 spells CSATDIAGGPVDTQYF. DNA of the CDR3: TGCAGTGCTACTGACATAGCGGGAGGGCCCGTAGATACGCAGTATTTT.

This rearrangement joins TRBV2 to TRBJ2-2; D is perhaps TRBD1 (6 bases). From germline, CDR1 is SNHLY and CDR2 FYNNEI. Trimming removed 6 bases at V and 6 bases at J, with 14 bases between. This CDR3 is built from 14 residues. As DNA, the CDR3 is TGTGCCAGCAGCCTCAGGGGAAAGGCCGGGGAGCTGTTTTTT. It specifies CASSLRGKAGELFF. The full variable domain, its missing parts supplied by reference TRBV2 and TRBJ2-2, is EPEVTQTPSHQVTQMGQEVILRCVPISNHLYFYWYRQILGQKVEFLVSFYNNEISEKSEIFDDQFSVERPDGSNFTLKIRSTKLEDSAMYFCASSLRGKAGELFFGEGSRLTVL.

This clone was counted once. The chain joins TRBV29-1 to TRBJ2-3, with a tentative D call TRBD2 (6 bases). Germline lookup yields CDR1 SQVTM and CDR2 ANQGSEA. This CDR3 contains 15 residues. Between the trimmed V and J ends, which lost 4 bases and 2 bases, there was a span of 16 bases. The CDR3 DNA reads TGCAGCGTTGCCTGGGACTCCTGGCACACAGATACGCAGTATTTT. Translation gives CSVAWDSWHTDTQYF.

This chain links TRBV9 with TRBJ2-1; 7 nucleotides align to TRBD2. The CDR3 is made up of 16 amino acids. Germline CDR1 and CDR2: SGDLS and YYNGEE. The J segment lost 8 bases and the V segment lost 1 base, leaving 12 bases of the junction unmatched. CDR3 protein: CASSVRFGGGPDEQFF. For the CDR3, the DNA is TGTGCCAGCAGCGTACGATTCGGGGGAGGGCCCGATGAGCAGTTCTTC.

This chain joins TRBV2 and TRBJ2-5, with D unresolved. CDR3 length equals 11 residues. The V end was cut by 6 bases, the J end by 2 bases, with 4 bases between. Germline V gives CDR1 SNHLY, CDR2 FYNNEI. The CDR3 reads CASSVQETQYF. The DNA for the CDR3 is TGTGCCAGCAGCGTGCAAGAGACCCAGTACTTC.